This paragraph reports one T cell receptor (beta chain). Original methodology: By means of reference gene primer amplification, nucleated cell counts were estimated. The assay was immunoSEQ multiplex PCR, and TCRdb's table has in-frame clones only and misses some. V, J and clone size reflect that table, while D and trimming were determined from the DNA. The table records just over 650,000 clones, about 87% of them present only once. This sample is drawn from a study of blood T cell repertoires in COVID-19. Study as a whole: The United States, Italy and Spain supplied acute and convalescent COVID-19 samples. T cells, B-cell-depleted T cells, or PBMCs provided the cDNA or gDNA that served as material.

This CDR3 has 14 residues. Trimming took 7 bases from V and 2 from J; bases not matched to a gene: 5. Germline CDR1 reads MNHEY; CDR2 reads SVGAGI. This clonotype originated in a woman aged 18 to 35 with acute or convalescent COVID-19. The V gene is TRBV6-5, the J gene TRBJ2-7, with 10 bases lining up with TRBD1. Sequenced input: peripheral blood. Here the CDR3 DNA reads TGTGCCAGCATTGGGACAGGGGCCACCTACGAGCAGTACTTC. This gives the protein CASIGTGATYEQYF.